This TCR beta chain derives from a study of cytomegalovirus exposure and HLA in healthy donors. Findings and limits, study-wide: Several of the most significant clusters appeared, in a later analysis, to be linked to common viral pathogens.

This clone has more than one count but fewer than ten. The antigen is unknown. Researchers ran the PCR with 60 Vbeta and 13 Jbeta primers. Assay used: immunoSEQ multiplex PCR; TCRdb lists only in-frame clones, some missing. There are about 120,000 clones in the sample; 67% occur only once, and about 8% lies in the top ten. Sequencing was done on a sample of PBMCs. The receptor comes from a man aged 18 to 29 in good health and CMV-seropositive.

CDR3 in amino acids: CASSLAGGATDTQYF. The CDR3 nucleotides read TGCGCCAGCAGCTTAGCGGGGGGAGCCACAGATACGCAGTATTTT. The gene calls are TRBV5-1 and TRBJ2-3; 9 bases line up with TRBD2. This CDR3 comprises 15 residues. Germline V gives CDR1 SGHRS, CDR2 YFSETQ. The junction had 3 bases not matched to a gene; V was cut back by 2 bases and J by 2 bases.